The 17 T cell receptor beta chains below were found in one sample sequenced in a study of blood T cell repertoires in COVID-19. Sequenced by immunoSEQ multiplex PCR; TCRdb stores in-frame clones only, minus some. The sample carries around 140,000 clones, around 80% recorded once. Sequenced: peripheral blood. The receptor set was obtained from a man in his fifties with acute or convalescent COVID-19.

The chain links TRBV5-6 to TRBJ1-1; 9 bases are a match to TRBD1. CDR3 length: 13 amino acids. Germline V CDR1 and CDR2: SGHDT, YYEEEE. Trimming at V came to 2 bases and at J to 7 bases, leaving 3 bases not matched to a gene. In nucleotides, the CDR3 is TGTGCCAGCAGCTTAACAGGGGGCCGTGAAGCTTTCTTT. Translated, it gives CASSLTGGREAFF.

The V call is TRBV12-5, the J call TRBJ1-6, with D tentatively TRBD1 (6 bases). Germline CDR1 reads LGHNT; CDR2 reads FRNRAP. The CDR3 is 14 residues long. V was shortened by 7 bases and J by 10 bases, with 17 bases between the two germline ends. In DNA form, the CDR3 reads TGTGCTAGTGCCTTAGGGGGTGATGGGTCACCCCTCCACTTT. Translating gives CASALGGDGSPLHF.

The genes are TRBV27 and TRBJ2-1; 9 nucleotides agree with TRBD2. The J segment lost 0 bases and the V segment lost 3 bases, leaving 12 bases of the junction unmatched. The CDR3 is 19 amino acids. The germline V gene encodes CDR1 MNHEY and CDR2 SMNVEV (reference sequence). The CDR3 is CASSFTTPGRGGSYNEQFF. CDR3 in DNA: TGTGCCAGCAGTTTCACGACCCCCGGGCGGGGGGGCTCCTACAATGAGCAGTTCTTC.

The chain combines TRBV5-4 with TRBJ1-6; 9 nucleotides line up with TRBD1. The V segment lost 4 bases and the J segment 8 bases; nucleotides outside the gene matches: 10. Germline V gene lookup returns CDR1 SGHNT and CDR2 YYREEE (reference sequence). This CDR3 is built from 16 residues. CDR3 DNA: TGTGCCAGCAGCGCAGGGACAGGGCCGGCACATTCACCCCTCCACTTT. As protein: CASSAGTGPAHSPLHF.

This sequence joins TRBV5-1 and TRBJ1-1; D uncertain. Per the germline V gene, CDR1 is SGHRS and CDR2 is YFSETQ. This CDR3 is built from 13 residues. V was shortened by 6 bases and J by 4 bases, with 13 bases between the two germline ends. The CDR3 coding sequence is TGCGCCAGCACCTCAAACGGGTTCACTGAAGCTTTCTTT. As protein: CASTSNGFTEAFF. Together with reference TRBV5-1 and TRBJ1-1, the CDR3 gives the full variable domain: KAGVTQTPRYLIKTRGQQVTLSCSPISGHRSVSWYQQTPGQGLQFLFEYFSETQRNKGNFPGRFSGRQFSNSRSEMNVSTLELGDSALYLCASTSNGFTEAFFGQGTRLTVV.

This clone appeared a few times. The chain carries TRBV11-2 and TRBJ2-2; TRBD2 aligns across 9 bases. The CDR3 is 15 amino acids. CDR1 is SGHAT and CDR2 is FQNNGV in the germline V gene. V shed 4 bases and J 6 bases; nucleotides not matched to a gene: 6. As DNA, the CDR3 is TGTGCCAGCAGCTCCCCGCGGGGGGGCCCCGGGGAGCTGTTTTTT. This sequence encodes CASSSPRGGPGELFF.

This clone has more than one count but fewer than ten. The genes are TRBV5-4 and TRBJ1-6; D is perhaps TRBD1 (5 bases). The germline V gene has CDR1 SGHNT and CDR2 YYREEE (reference sequence). This CDR3 comprises 18 residues. Between the trimmed V and J ends, which lost 4 bases and 0 bases, there was a span of 17 bases. CDR3 sequence reads: CASSLSGGGSSYNSPLHF. CDR3 DNA: TGTGCCAGCAGCCTATCAGGTGGGGGGAGCTCCTATAATTCACCCCTCCACTTT.

The rearrangement uses TRBV2 and TRBJ2-3; D remains unclear. The V gene's germline CDR1 is SNHLY and CDR2 FYNNEI. The CDR3 consists of 14 residues. Trimming stripped 6 bases from V and 3 bases from J, with 13 bases between. CDR3 DNA sequence: TGTGCCAGCAGGGAGATGGCCACGACAGATACGCAGTATTTT. Translation: CASREMATTDTQYF.

The chain has TRBV4-2 and TRBJ2-3; TRBD2 matches 9 bases. The CDR3 runs to 15 residues. Trimming removed 0 bases from V and 4 bases from J; junction bases left unmatched: 2. Per the germline V gene, CDR1 is LGHNA and CDR2 is YNFKEQ. The CDR3 nucleotides read TGTGCCAGCAGCCAAGAGCGGGGGGGCCCAGATACGCAGTATTTT. This sequence encodes CASSQERGGPDTQYF.

The chain's CDR3 is CASSGTGPATNEKLFF. The DNA of the CDR3 is TGTGCCAGCAGCGGAACAGGGCCTGCAACTAATGAAAAACTGTTTTTT. The genes are TRBV9 and TRBJ1-4; weak D call: TRBD1 (6 bases). The CDR3 runs to 16 residues. Germline V CDR1 and CDR2: SGDLS, YYNGEE. V was cut by 3 bases and J by 0 bases, with 12 bases left in between.

This chain uses TRBV24-1 with TRBJ2-1, with D perhaps TRBD2 (5 bases). V lost 9 bases and J lost 3, with 11 bases in between. The CDR3 is 13 residues long. Germline-derived CDR1 and CDR2 are KGHDR and SFDVKD. The CDR3 DNA reads TGTGCCACCGCGGAGGATGACTACAATGAGCAGTTCTTC. Encoded protein: CATAEDDYNEQFF.

This chain uses TRBV5-5 with TRBJ2-1; 7 positions match TRBD2. This CDR3 comprises 16 residues. Germline CDR1 reads SGHKS; CDR2 reads YYEKEE (reference sequence). With V trimmed by 4 bases and J by 5 bases, 12 bases remained unmatched. This CDR3 is CASSAGLRNTDNEQFF. CDR3 DNA: TGTGCCAGCAGCGCGGGACTACGTAATACCGACAATGAGCAGTTCTTC. Combining the CDR3 with reference TRBV5-5 and TRBJ2-1 gives the whole variable domain DAGVTQSPTHLIKTRGQQVTLRCSPISGHKSVSWYQQVLGQGPQFIFQYYEKEERGRGNFPDRFSARQFPNYSSELNVNALLLGDSALYLCASSAGLRNTDNEQFFGPGTRLTVL.

V gene TRBV21-1 combines with J gene TRBJ1-5; TRBD1, the table's D call, was not compared with the DNA. TRBV21-1 is given as a pseudogene. There are 15 residues in the CDR3. CDR3 amino acids: CASHLRQGAYQPQHF. The DNA for the CDR3 is TGTGCCAGCCATCTAAGACAGGGCGCCTATCAGCCCCAGCATTTT.

This clone showed up just a few times. The J gene is TRBJ2-5, the V gene TRBV14; 7 bases align to TRBD1. V lost 4 bases, J lost 1 base, and 3 bases stayed unmatched. Germline V lookup: CDR1 SGHDN, CDR2 FVKESK. The CDR3 is 14 residues long. CDR3 bases: TGTGCCAGCAGCCCCGACAGGGCCCAAGAGACCCAGTACTTC. Its translation: CASSPDRAQETQYF.

CDR3 coding DNA: TGTGCCATCAGTGATGCCAGGGCCTATGGCTACACCTTC. Amino acid sequence: CAISDARAYGYTF. The chain has TRBV10-3 and TRBJ1-2; D possibly corresponds to TRBD1 (5 bases). Germline-derived CDR1 and CDR2 are ENHRY and SYGVKD. The ends were cut back, 3 bases at V and 4 bases at J, with 9 bases in the middle. The CDR3 consists of 13 residues.

The chain is built from TRBV27 and TRBJ2-1; 9 bases are shared with TRBD2. The CDR3 extends over 17 amino acids. J was trimmed by 4 bases and V by 4 bases; bases with no gene match: 11. Germline loops: CDR1 MNHEY, CDR2 SMNVEV (reference sequence). In DNA form, the CDR3 reads TGTGCCAGCAGTTCCACAACTAGCGGGTTAAGGTACAATGAGCAGTTCTTC. It yields the protein CASSSTTSGLRYNEQFF.

This clone has just one count. The chain couples TRBV29-1 to TRBJ1-2, with D possibly matching TRBD1 (6 bases). The V and J ends lost 4 bases and 6 bases respectively, with 9 bases between them. CDR3 length: 11 amino acids. Germline V gene data show CDR1 as SQVTM and CDR2 as ANQGSEA. Here the CDR3 DNA reads TGCAGCGTTGCCAGGGGCCATGGCTACACCTTC. Its translation is CSVARGHGYTF.